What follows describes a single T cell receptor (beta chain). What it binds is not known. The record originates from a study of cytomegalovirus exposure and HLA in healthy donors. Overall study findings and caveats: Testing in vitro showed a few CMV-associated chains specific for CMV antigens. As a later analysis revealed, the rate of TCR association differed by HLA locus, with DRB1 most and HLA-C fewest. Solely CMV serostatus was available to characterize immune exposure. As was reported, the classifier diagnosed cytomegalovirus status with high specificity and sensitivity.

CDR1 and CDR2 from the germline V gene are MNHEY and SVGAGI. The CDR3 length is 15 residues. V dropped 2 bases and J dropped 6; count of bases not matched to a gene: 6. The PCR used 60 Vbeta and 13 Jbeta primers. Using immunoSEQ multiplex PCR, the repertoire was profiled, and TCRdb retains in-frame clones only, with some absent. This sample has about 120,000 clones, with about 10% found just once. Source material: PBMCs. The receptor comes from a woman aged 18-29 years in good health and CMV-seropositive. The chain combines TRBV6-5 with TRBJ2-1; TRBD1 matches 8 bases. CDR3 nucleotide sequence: TGTGCCAGCAGTTACCCGGACAGGGCGGGCAATGAGCAGTTCTTC. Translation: CASSYPDRAGNEQFF.